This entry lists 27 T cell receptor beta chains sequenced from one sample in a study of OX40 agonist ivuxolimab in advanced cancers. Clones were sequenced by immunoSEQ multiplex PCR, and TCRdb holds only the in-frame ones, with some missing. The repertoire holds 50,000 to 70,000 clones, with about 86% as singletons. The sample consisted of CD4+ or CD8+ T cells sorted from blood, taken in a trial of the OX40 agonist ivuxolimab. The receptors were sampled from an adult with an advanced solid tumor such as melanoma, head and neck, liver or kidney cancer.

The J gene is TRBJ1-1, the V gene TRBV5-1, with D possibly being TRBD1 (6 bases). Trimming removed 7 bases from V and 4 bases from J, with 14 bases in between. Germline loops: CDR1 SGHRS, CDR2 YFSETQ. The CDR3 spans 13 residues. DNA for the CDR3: TGCGCCAGCTACAGGGATGTACCCACTGAAGCTTTCTTT. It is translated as CASYRDVPTEAFF.

CDR3 amino acids: CASSVGPNEKLFF. In DNA, the CDR3 is TGTGCCAGCAGTGTCGGACCTAATGAAAAACTGTTTTTT. The gene calls are TRBV6-1 and TRBJ1-4; D is undetermined. CDR1 MNHNS and CDR2 SASEGT come from the germline V gene. V lost 4 bases and J lost 3, with 6 bases in between. This CDR3 is built from 13 residues.

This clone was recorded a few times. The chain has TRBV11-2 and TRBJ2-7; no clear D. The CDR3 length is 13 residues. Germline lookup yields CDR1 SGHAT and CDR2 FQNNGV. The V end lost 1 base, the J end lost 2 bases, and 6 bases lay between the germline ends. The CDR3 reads CASSLVLAYEQYF. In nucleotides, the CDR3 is TGTGCCAGCAGCTTAGTCCTGGCCTACGAGCAGTACTTC.

The CDR3 spells CASSPQGRGRGETQYF. For the CDR3, the DNA is TGCGCCAGCAGCCCCCAGGGGAGGGGGCGCGGGGAGACCCAGTACTTC. The gene calls are TRBV5-1 and TRBJ2-5; D possibly uses TRBD1 or TRBD2 (7 bases each). V was trimmed by 4 bases and J by 5 bases, leaving 21 bases between them. This CDR3 region has 16 residues. Germline-derived CDR1 and CDR2 are SGHRS and YFSETQ.

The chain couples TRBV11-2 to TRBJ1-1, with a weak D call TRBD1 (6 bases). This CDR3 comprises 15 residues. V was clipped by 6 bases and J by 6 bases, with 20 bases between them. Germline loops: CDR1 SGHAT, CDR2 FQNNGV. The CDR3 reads CASRALGTGGPEAFF. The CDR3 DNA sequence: TGTGCCAGCAGGGCTTTAGGGACCGGGGGGCCTGAAGCTTTCTTT.

The CDR3 loop is CASSLDRSNEQFF. CDR3 coding DNA: TGTGCCAGCAGCTTAGACAGGAGTAATGAGCAGTTCTTC. This sequence joins TRBV7-9 and TRBJ2-1; D is perhaps TRBD1 (5 bases). V shed 1 base and J shed 7 bases, with 8 bases lying between them. This CDR3 is 13 amino acids long. Per the germline V gene, CDR1 is SEHNR and CDR2 is FQNEAQ (reference sequence).

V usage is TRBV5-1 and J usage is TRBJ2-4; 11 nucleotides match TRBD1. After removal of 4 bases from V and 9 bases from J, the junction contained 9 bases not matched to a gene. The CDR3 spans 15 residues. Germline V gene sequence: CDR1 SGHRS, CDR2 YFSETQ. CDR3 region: CASSPRTGGLGIQYF. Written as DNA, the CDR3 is TGCGCCAGCAGCCCCAGGACAGGGGGCTTAGGCATTCAGTACTTC.

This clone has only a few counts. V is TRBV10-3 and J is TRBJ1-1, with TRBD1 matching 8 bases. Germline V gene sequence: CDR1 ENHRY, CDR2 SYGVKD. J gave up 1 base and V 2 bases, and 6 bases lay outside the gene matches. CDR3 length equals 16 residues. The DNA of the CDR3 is TGTGCCATCAGTGAGCCACAGGACAGGGAGAACACTGAAGCTTTCTTT. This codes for CAISEPQDRENTEAFF.

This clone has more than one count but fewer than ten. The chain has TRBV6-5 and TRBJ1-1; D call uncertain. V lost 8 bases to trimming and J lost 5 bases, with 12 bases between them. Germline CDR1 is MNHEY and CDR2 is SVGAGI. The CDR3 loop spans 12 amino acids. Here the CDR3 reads CASHKQKTEAFF. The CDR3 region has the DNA TGTGCCAGCCACAAACAAAAAACTGAAGCTTTCTTT.

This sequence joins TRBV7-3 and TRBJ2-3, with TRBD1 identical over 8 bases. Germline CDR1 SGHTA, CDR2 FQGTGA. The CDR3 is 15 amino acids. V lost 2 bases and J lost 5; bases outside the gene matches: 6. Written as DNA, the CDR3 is TGTGCCAGCAGCTTATCGACCAGGGGGCAAGATACGCAGTATTTT. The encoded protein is CASSLSTRGQDTQYF.

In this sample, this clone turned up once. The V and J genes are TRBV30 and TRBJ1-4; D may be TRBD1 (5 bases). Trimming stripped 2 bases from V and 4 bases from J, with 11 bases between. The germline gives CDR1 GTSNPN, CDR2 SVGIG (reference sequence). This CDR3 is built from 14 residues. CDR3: CAWSTGTGNEKLFF. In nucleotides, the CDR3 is TGTGCCTGGAGTACTGGGACCGGTAATGAAAAACTGTTTTTT.

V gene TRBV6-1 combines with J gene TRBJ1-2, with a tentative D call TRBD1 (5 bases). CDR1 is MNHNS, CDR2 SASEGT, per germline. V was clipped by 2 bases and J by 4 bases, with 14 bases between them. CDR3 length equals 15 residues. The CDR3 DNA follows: TGTGCCAGCAGTGAATCCAAGGGGTGGAGCTATGGCTACACCTTC. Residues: CASSESKGWSYGYTF.

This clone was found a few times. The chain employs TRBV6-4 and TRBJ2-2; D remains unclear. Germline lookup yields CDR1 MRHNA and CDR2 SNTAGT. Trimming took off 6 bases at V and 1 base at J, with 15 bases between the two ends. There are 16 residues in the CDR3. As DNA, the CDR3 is TGTGCCAGCAGACGACGCATCGGCAGGAACACCGGGGAGCTGTTTTTT. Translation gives CASRRRIGRNTGELFF.

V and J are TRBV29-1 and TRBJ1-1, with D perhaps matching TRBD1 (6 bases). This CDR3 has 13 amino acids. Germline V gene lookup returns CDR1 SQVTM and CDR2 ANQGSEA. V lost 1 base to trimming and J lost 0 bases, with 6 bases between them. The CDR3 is CSVEAGVNTEAFF. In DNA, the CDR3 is TGCAGCGTTGAAGCAGGGGTGAACACTGAAGCTTTCTTT.

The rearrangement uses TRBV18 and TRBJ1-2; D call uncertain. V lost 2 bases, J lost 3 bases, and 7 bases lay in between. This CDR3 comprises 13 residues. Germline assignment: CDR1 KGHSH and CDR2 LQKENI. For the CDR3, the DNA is TGTGCCAGCTCACCAAGCAAGGACTATGGCTACACCTTC. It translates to CASSPSKDYGYTF.

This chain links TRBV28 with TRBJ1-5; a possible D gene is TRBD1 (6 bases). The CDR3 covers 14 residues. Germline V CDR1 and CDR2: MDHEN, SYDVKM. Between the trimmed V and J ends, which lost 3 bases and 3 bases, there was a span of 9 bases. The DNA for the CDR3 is TGTGCCAGCAGTTTGGGGGCCATCAATCAGCCCCAGCATTTT. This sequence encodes CASSLGAINQPQHF.

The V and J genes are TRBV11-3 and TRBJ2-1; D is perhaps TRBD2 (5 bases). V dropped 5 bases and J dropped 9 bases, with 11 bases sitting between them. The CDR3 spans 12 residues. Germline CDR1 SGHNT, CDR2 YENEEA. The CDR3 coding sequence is TGTGCCAGCAGCCCATCCGAGGGTGAGCAGTTCTTC. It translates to CASSPSEGEQFF.

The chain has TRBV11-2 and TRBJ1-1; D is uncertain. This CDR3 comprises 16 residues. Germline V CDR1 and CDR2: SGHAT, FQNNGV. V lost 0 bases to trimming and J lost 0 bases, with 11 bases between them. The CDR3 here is CASSLDGRTLNTEAFF. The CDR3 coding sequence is TGTGCCAGCAGCTTAGATGGGAGAACCTTGAACACTGAAGCTTTCTTT.

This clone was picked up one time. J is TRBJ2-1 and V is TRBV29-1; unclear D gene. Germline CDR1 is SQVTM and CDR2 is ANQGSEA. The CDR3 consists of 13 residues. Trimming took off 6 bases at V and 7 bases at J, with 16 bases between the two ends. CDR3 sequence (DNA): TGCAGCGTCGGCCCCGGCCTCGGAAATGAGCAGTTCTTC. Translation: CSVGPGLGNEQFF.

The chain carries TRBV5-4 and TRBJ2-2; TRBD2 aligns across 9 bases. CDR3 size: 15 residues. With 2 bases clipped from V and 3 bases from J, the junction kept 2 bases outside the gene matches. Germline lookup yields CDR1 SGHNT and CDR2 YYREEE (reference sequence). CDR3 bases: TGTGCCAGCAGCTTTCAGCGGGGGGACACCGGGGAGCTGTTTTTT. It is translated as CASSFQRGDTGELFF.

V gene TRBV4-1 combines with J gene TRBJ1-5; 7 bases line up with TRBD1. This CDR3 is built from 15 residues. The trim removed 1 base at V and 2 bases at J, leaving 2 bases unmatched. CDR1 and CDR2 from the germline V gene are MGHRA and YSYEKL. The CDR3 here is CASSQVTGGNQPQHF. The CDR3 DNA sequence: TGCGCCAGCAGCCAAGTAACAGGGGGCAATCAGCCCCAGCATTTT.

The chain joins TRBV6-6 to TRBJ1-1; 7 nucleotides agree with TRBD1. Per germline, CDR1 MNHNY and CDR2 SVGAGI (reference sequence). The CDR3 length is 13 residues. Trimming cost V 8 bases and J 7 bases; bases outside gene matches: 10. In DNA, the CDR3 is TGTGCCAGCGGGGATACAGGGGAGGGTGAAGCTTTCTTT. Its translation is CASGDTGEGEAFF.

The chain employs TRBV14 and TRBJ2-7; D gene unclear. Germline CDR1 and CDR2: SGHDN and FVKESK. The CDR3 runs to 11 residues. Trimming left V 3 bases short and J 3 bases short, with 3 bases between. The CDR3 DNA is TGTGCCAGCAGCCAGTTCTACGAGCAGTACTTC. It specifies CASSQFYEQYF.

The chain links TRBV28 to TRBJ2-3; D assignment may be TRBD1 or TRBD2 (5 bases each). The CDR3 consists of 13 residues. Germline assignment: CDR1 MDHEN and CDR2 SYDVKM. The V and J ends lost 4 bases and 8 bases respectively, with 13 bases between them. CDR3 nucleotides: TGTGCCAGCAGTTCCCCAGGGAGCCGTACGCAGTATTTT. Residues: CASSSPGSRTQYF.

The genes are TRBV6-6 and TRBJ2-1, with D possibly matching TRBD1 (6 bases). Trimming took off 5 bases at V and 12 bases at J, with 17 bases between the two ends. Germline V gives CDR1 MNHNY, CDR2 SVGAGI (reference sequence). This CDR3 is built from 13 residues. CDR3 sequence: CASSPNKDRMQFF. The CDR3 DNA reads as TGTGCCAGCAGTCCGAATAAGGACAGAATGCAGTTCTTC.

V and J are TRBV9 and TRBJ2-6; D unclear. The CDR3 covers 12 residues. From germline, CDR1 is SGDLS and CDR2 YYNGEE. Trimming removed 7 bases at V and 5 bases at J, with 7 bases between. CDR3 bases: TGTGCCAGCCTCTCCTGGGCCAACGTCCTGACTTTC. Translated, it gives CASLSWANVLTF. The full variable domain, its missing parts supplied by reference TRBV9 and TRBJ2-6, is DSGVTQTPKHLITATGQRVTLRCSPRSGDLSVYWYQQSLDQGLQFLIQYYNGEERAKGNILERFSAQQFPDLHSELNLSSLELGDSALYFCASLSWANVLTFGAGSRLTVL.

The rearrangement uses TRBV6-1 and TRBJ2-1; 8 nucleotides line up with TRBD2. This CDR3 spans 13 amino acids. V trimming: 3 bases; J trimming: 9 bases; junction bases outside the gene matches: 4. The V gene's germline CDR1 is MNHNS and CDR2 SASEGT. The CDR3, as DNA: TGTGCCAGCAGTGACGGACTAGCAGGTGAGCAGTTCTTC. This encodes CASSDGLAGEQFF.